The clone carrying this TCR beta chain was counted between two and nine times. The antigen remains undetermined. This record belongs to a study of molecular identifiers for immune sequencing clone quantification. Regarding the study as a whole: Beyond 20 RNA copies, clones held over 98% of effector molecules, compared with under 1% in naive cells. Detecting spiked Jurkat TCR RNA from one cell among about a million naive cells was reportedly possible.

With listed TCR primers and previously described methods, bulk TCR libraries were prepared. TCRdb called the PCR reads again in MiXCR, with one record for every CDR3 protein. The repertoire includes approximately 550,000 distinct CDR3 sequences, around 23% of them detected once, and around 0.79% sits in the top ten. Sorting selected naive CD8 T cells with a CD8+CD4-CCR7+CD45RA+ phenotype. This CDR3 is 14 amino acids long. The V and J ends lost 6 bases and 2 bases, in that order; junction bases with no gene match: 8. CDR1 is GTSNPN, CDR2 SVGIG, per germline (reference sequence). V usage is TRBV30 and J usage is TRBJ2-3, with 7 bases identical to TRBD1. Material: naive CD8+ T cells from blood, with Jurkat cell RNA spiked in. Indicated subset: FACS-sorted CD8+CD4-CCR7+CD45RA+ naive T cells. The receptor was isolated from a human donor in good health. Some libraries in this study had Jurkat cell RNA spiked in. For the CDR3, the DNA is TGTGCCTGTGTAACAGGGGCCAACACAGATACGCAGTATTTT. Amino acid sequence: CACVTGANTDTQYF.